The entry below gives a single T cell receptor (beta chain) sequence along with its context. Which antigen it targets is not known. No base qualities exist here, and no much larger clone lies one base off it. Sequenced using an Illumina NovaSeq 6000. TCRalpha and TCRbeta cDNA libraries were constructed by 5'RACE with constant-segment primers, with sample barcodes and unique molecular identifiers being introduced. Trizol reagent was used to extract RNA from every sample. The libraries were amplified in two PCR steps, and the second step added a second sample barcode and Illumina TruSeq adapters. Libraries were sequenced on an Illumina NovaSeq with 2 x 150 bp paired-end reads. Per the authors' processing: Demultiplexing of reads and collapsing into UMI-guided consensus sequences were performed with migec v1.2.7. Using mixcr v2.1.11, the UMI consensuses were aligned to TRA and TRB V and J templates and assembled into clonotypes. A clonotype was counted as expanded or contracted only when both edgeR and NoisET called the clonotype significant, with the noise models trained on biological replicates. edgeR calls used a false discovery rate-adjusted p below 0.01 and a log2 fold-change threshold of 1. As an exploratory analysis of dynamics, max-normalized trajectories of the 1000 most abundant clonotypes were examined by PCA with hierarchical clustering. Each responding clone was given a CD4 or CD8 phenotype based on the CD4+ and CD8+ repertoires, which had been sequenced separately. TCRdb reanalyzed the raw reads on its own, using fastp at Q25 for trimming and MiXCR for clone calling, and kept in-frame beta chains. Entries are consolidated by CDR3 protein sequence, retaining the most common genes and DNA. The V and J calls shown here were made by TCRdb, not taken from the authors' results. This sample comprises 1,500 to 2,000 distinct CDR3 sequences, 63% of them detected only once. The ten largest clonotypes hold about 9% of the sample.

PBMCs were isolated by Ficoll-Paque density gradient centrifugation. The data were taken from a study of T-cell memory formation after mild COVID-19 (dated by TCRdb to about 2021). Turning to the overall study: TCR sequence clusters from the two donors were largely donor specific. The cohort was made up of two young adult volunteers, one female and one male, who were previously healthy. Longitudinal TCRalpha and TCRbeta repertoire sequencing tracked T-cell clones expanding and contracting after mild COVID-19 in a couple of donors.

Results and caveats for the whole study, not just this receptor: Some responding clones were detected in pre-infection memory, which suggested that pre-existing cross-reactive memory T cells had joined the SARS-CoV-2 response. Whether the second-wave clones peaking on day 37 were SARS-CoV-2 specific was not confirmed. Contracting CD4+ clones turned up mainly in the CM and EM memory subsets, whereas EMRA was where CD8+ clones were enriched. Only a couple of mild cases were covered in the study, and larger cohorts including severe cases with pre-infection samples were considered necessary. From day 15 to 85, contracting clones showed balanced CD4/CD8 phenotypes, whereas a second wave of clones that expanded from day 15 to 37 leaned towards CD4+.

What was sequenced was PBMCs or a T cell subset sorted from them (not recorded which). The source is an adult who had mild COVID-19 (a few samples of this study predate the infection). The sample titles of this study are shuffled in the database, so cell type and time point are left out.

The DNA is as follows: TGCGCCAGCAGCTTGAGAGGGCCCCTTGGGGAGACCCAGTACTTC. It specifies CASSLRGPLGETQYF. The chain was built from TRBV5-1 and TRBJ2-5; the D gene is possibly TRBD2, with 5 bases matching. Deletion took 1 base off V and 5 bases off J, with a span of 15 bases between the germline ends. The CDR3, from cysteine to phenylalanine, totals 15 residues. Of all the DNA, just the CDR3 is kept, 45 bases in frame from base 1. For CDR1 and CDR2, the germline V gene lists SGHRS and YFSETQ.